This is a list of T cell receptor beta chains from one sample in a study of blood T cell repertoires in COVID-19. Generated by immunoSEQ multiplex PCR, the TCRdb table keeps only in-frame clones and is missing some. The data contain 150,000 to 200,000 clones, approximately 84% of them singletons. Source material: PBMCs or T cells enriched from blood (not recorded which). The receptors derive from a man aged 45-65 years who had recovered from COVID-19. CDR3s include the opening cysteine and the closing phenylalanine or tryptophan. The D gene is left open where the match is weak. The size field is filled for only some rows; it gives once, few, many or a size class.

TRBV7-9	-	TRBJ1-2	-	TGTGCCAGCAGCTTTGGTCAGGGAAGAGGCTACACCTTC	CASSFGQGRGYTF
TRBV6-2/TRBV6-3	-	TRBJ1-5	TRBD1	TGTGCCAGCAGTTACCCCGGGACAGGGGGCTCAAATAGCAATCAGCCCCAGCATTTT	CASSYPGTGGSNSNQPQHF
TRBV29-1	once	TRBJ2-6	-	TGCAGCGTTGACAGCTCTGGGGCCAACGTCCTGACTTTC	CSVDSSGANVLTF
TRBV28	-	TRBJ1-2	-	TGTGCCAGCAGCTCGGAGCAGCGATATGGCTACACCTTC	CASSSEQRYGYTF
TRBV25-1	-	TRBJ2-3	TRBD1	TGTGCCAGCAGTGAATCAAGAGCCCGGGACAGGCGCACAGATACGCAGTATTTT	CASSESRARDRRTDTQYF
TRBV5-4	-	TRBJ2-7	TRBD1	TGTGCCAGCAGCGAAGGGACAGGCCGAACCTACGAGCAGTACTTC	CASSEGTGRTYEQYF
TRBV5-5	few	TRBJ1-5	-	TGTGCCAGCAGCCAACAGACGGGGGGCAATCAGCCCCAGCATTTT	CASSQQTGGNQPQHF
TRBV3-1/TRBV3-2	once	TRBJ2-5	TRBD1	TGTGCCAGCAGCTTTTACAGGGGGCGCGCAGAGACCCAGTACTTC	CASSFYRGRAETQYF
TRBV7-2	-	TRBJ1-6	TRBD1	TGTGCCAGCAGCTTATACGGGACAGTCAATTCACCCCTCCACTTT	CASSLYGTVNSPLHF
TRBV5-4	-	TRBJ2-5	-	TGTGCCAGCAGCTTGGAGATCAGGGAGACCCAGTACTTC	CASSLEIRETQYF
TRBV29-1	-	TRBJ1-3	-	TGCAGCGCCCAACCAGGGTACGGAAACACCATATATTTT	CSAQPGYGNTIYF
TRBV18	once	TRBJ1-4	TRBD1	TGTGCCAGCTCAGCCCGACAGGGCCATCGATCGGAAGAAAAACTGTTTTTT	CASSARQGHRSEEKLFF
TRBV7-3	once	TRBJ1-1	-	TGTGCCAGCAGCCGCCGGGGGGGTGAAGCTTTCTTT	CASSRRGGEAFF
TRBV5-8	-	TRBJ1-1	-	TGTGCCAGCAGCTTCGGAGGATCTATGAACACTGAAGCTTTCTTT	CASSFGGSMNTEAFF
TRBV10-3	-	TRBJ1-5	TRBD1	TGTGCCATATCCCAGGGGGTTTATCAGCCCCAGCATTTT	CAISQGVYQPQHF
TRBV15	-	TRBJ1-2	TRBD1	TGTGCCACCAGCAGAGAAACAGGGGTTCGGGGCTACACCTTC	CATSRETGVRGYTF
TRBV19	-	TRBJ2-4	TRBD2	TGTGCCAGCCGGGGGGGTGCCAAAAACATTCAGTACTTC	CASRGGAKNIQYF
TRBV28	once	TRBJ2-7	-	TGTGCCAGCAGCCGGGATGGGGTCCTCTCCTACGAGCAGTACTTC	CASSRDGVLSYEQYF
TRBV9	-	TRBJ1-2	TRBD1	TGTGCCAGCAGCGACGACAGGGCACGGCCTCTGTATGGCTACACCTTC	CASSDDRARPLYGYTF
TRBV24-1	-	TRBJ1-1	-	TGTGCCACCAGTGATGGGGCAGGGAAAAACACTGAAGCTTTCTTT	CATSDGAGKNTEAFF
TRBV6-2/TRBV6-3	-	TRBJ2-1	-	TGTGCCAGCAGTGACAACAGGGTGAGGGTAAACAATGAGCAGTTCTTC	CASSDNRVRVNNEQFF
TRBV19	-	TRBJ1-4	TRBD1	TGTGCCAGTAGTACAGGACAGGGAAGTTTGAAGGAAAAACTGTTTTTT	CASSTGQGSLKEKLFF
TRBV7-6	-	TRBJ1-2	-	TGTGCCACCCCTCGGGGAAGGGATAACTATGGCTACACCTTC	CATPRGRDNYGYTF
TRBV4-3	-	TRBJ1-1	-	TGCGCCAGCAGCCAAGATAGTAGGGGCGGTACTGAAGCTTTCTTT	CASSQDSRGGTEAFF
TRBV7-3	-	TRBJ2-1	TRBD2	TGTGCCAGCAGCGCCAGACTAGCAAATTACAATGAGCAGTTCTTC	CASSARLANYNEQFF
TRBV19	-	TRBJ1-1	TRBD1	TGTGCCAGTAGTATCCAAACAGGGGGCGGGAACACTGAAGCTTTCTTT	CASSIQTGGGNTEAFF
TRBV29-1	many	TRBJ1-1	TRBD1	TGCAGCACTAAGGACAGGGCCCCGAGGACTGAAGCTTTCTTT	CSTKDRAPRTEAFF
TRBV4-1	-	TRBJ1-5	-	TGCGCCAGCAGCGTAGTAGTAGGGGCACGCAATCAGCCCCAGCATTTT	CASSVVVGARNQPQHF